Listed here is a single T cell receptor (beta chain). Its antigen is unknown. The data were obtained in a study of T cell responses to AZD1222 COVID-19 vaccine. Study results and limitations: Increased Spike-specific TCR breadth and depth were observed after two AZD1222 doses. At baseline, seropositivity was found in only 6 or 7 AZD1222 recipients. Regions left unmutated in variants are reportedly the target of nearly half of spike-specific TCRs.

V was cut by 0 bases and J by 8 bases, with 13 bases left in between. The CDR3 extends over 14 amino acids. Germline CDR1 is SGHRS and CDR2 is YFSETQ. Libraries were prepared by immunoSEQ multiplex PCR; TCRdb keeps only in-frame clonotypes and omits some of them. The sample has around 140,000 clones, about 93% seen once. Sequenced material: peripheral blood, taken on day 0 of AZD1222 vaccination. The TCR originated in an adult in good health. The J gene is TRBJ2-3, the V gene TRBV5-1; D possibly matches TRBD1 or TRBD2 (6 bases each). The CDR3 is CASSLVGGLGTQYF. The CDR3 DNA reads as TGCGCCAGCAGCTTGGTCGGGGGCCTTGGTACGCAGTATTTT. Drawing the rest from reference TRBV5-1 and TRBJ2-3, the complete variable domain is KAGVTQTPRYLIKTRGQQVTLSCSPISGHRSVSWYQQTPGQGLQFLFEYFSETQRNKGNFPGRFSGRQFSNSRSEMNVSTLELGDSALYLCASSLVGGLGTQYFGPGTRLTVL.